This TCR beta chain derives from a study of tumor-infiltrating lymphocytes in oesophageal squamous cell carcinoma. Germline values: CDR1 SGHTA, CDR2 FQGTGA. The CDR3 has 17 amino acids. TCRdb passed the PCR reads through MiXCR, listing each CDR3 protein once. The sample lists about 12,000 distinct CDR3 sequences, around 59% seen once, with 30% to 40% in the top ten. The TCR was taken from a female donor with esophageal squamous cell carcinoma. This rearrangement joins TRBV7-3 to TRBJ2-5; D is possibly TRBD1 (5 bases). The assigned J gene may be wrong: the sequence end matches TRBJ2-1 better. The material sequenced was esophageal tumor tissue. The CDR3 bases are TGTGCCAGCAGCCCAAAGGGGCCACCGACAGAGAACAATGAGCAGTTCTTC. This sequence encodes CASSPKGPPTENNEQFF.